This T cell receptor beta chain was profiled in a study of T cells in Graves' hyperthyroidism and ophthalmopathy. There are 13 residues in the CDR3. Study-wide findings and caveats: In validation, the model predicted ophthalmopathy. These predictions came a median roughly 7.1 months before onset. Most expanded thyroid clonotypes above 0.001 recurred in blood.

A single count supports this clonotype. Its target is not known. A read error may account for a junction end that differs from germline. Researchers amplified the TCR beta CDR3 regions from RNA transcripts. TCR CDR3 regions were first amplified by RT-PCR with HTBI primers. TCRdb passed the multiplex PCR reads through MiXCR, listing each CDR3 protein once. The top ten clones hold 19% of a sample with about 570,000 distinct CDR3 sequences, 46% of them seen once. Sequencing was performed on peripheral blood or thyroid tissue (not recorded which). The source of this sequence is an adult woman with Graves' disease, either hyperthyroidism or ophthalmopathy (not recorded which). V gene TRBV12-3 or TRBV12-4 combines with J gene TRBJ1-2, with 7 bases lining up with TRBD1. CDR3: CASSWPGQIGFTF. The CDR3 coding sequence is TGTGCCAGCAGTTGGCCGGGACAGATAGGCTTCACCTTC.